This TCR beta chain appears in the sequencing data of a study of T cell repertoires in cytomegalovirus infection. One entry per CDR3 protein, called by TCRdb with MiXCR from the reads. The table includes 200,000 to 300,000 distinct CDR3 sequences, about an eighth detected once. This clonotype was seen ten or more times. The receptor was derived from a human donor in good health (CMV status not recorded). Some clones in this sample may be carry-over from other donors' samples. Sequenced sample: PBMCs.

CDR3 protein: CASSPSSGNTDTQYF. For the CDR3, the DNA is TGTGCCAGCAGCCCATCTAGCGGGAACACAGATACGCAGTATTTT. J is TRBJ2-3 and V is TRBV7-2, with TRBD2 matching over 9 bases. Germline loops: CDR1 SGHTA, CDR2 FQGNSA. The CDR3 is 15 residues long. The V gene end was trimmed by 5 bases and the J gene end by 2 bases; junction bases not matched to a gene: 5.